This entry lists 18 T cell receptor beta chains sequenced from one sample in a study of shared clonotypes between healthy human individuals. Produced via immunoSEQ multiplex PCR; TCRdb's table is partial and in-frame only. There are roughly 2,000,000 clones in the sample; approximately 94% occur only once, and approximately 1.2% lies in the top ten. Terminally differentiated effector memory CD45RA+ cells were left out of the naive CD8 fraction, which was CD45RO-negative and positively selected for CCR7. Sequencing was carried out using naive CD8+ T cells sorted from blood. The receptors originated from a young man in good health.

V gene TRBV4-1 combines with J gene TRBJ2-1, with unresolved D. Germline-derived CDR1 and CDR2 are MGHRA and YSYEKL. This CDR3 comprises 11 residues. The V end lost 8 bases, the J end lost 6 bases, and 8 bases lay between the germline ends. The chain's CDR3 is CASWRGNEQFF. The DNA of the CDR3 is TGCGCCAGCTGGCGCGGCAATGAGCAGTTCTTC.

The CDR3 region is CAIADRAAVEQYF. The CDR3 nucleotides read TGTGCCATAGCGGACAGGGCGGCGGTTGAGCAGTACTTC. The chain uses TRBV28 and TRBJ2-7, with TRBD1 matching 8 bases. The ends lost 10 bases at V and 7 bases at J; junction bases unmatched: 12. Germline lookup yields CDR1 MDHEN and CDR2 SYDVKM. CDR3 length equals 13 residues.

This chain uses TRBV5-4 with TRBJ2-1, with TRBD2 matching over 12 bases. With V trimmed by 2 bases and J by 0 bases, 12 bases remained unmatched. The CDR3 has 20 amino acids. Germline-derived CDR1 and CDR2 are SGHNT and YYREEE (reference sequence). CDR3 nucleotides: TGTGCCAGCAGCTTAGAGACTAGCGGGGGCCTTCAAAGCTCCTACAATGAGCAGTTCTTC. It is translated as CASSLETSGGLQSSYNEQFF. Looking up the rest from reference TRBV5-4 and TRBJ2-1 gives the full variable domain: ETGVTQSPTHLIKTRGQQVTLRCSSQSGHNTVSWYQQALGQGPQFIFQYYREEENGRGNFPPRFSGLQFPNYSSELNVNALELDDSALYLCASSLETSGGLQSSYNEQFFGPGTRLTVL.

CDR3 nucleotides: TGTGCCAGCAGCTTAGCGGCGAACACTGAAGCTTTCTTT. Amino acids: CASSLAANTEAFF. The chain is built from TRBV7-2 and TRBJ1-1; D ambiguous. This CDR3 has 13 residues. Trimming removed 0 bases at V and 1 base at J, with 3 bases between. CDR1 is SGHTA, CDR2 FQGNSA, per germline.

The J gene is TRBJ1-5, the V gene TRBV27, with no clear D. V gave up 5 bases and J gave up 3 bases, with 14 bases separating them. This CDR3 region has 15 residues. CDR1 and CDR2 from the germline V gene are MNHEY and SMNVEV (reference sequence). CDR3 residues: CASSLVRDPNQPQHF. For the CDR3, the DNA is TGTGCCAGCAGTCTGGTTCGGGATCCCAATCAGCCCCAGCATTTT.

The chain recombines TRBV7-9 with TRBJ1-4; D gene unclear. The CDR3 contains 12 residues. Germline V gene sequence: CDR1 SEHNR, CDR2 FQNEAQ (reference sequence). V lost 2 bases, J lost 7 bases, and 5 bases lay in between. The chain's CDR3 is CASSLRSEKLFF. As DNA, the CDR3 is TGTGCCAGCAGCTTACGGTCTGAAAAACTGTTTTTT.

The chain links TRBV28 to TRBJ2-2, with D possibly being TRBD2 (6 bases). In germline, CDR1 is MDHEN, CDR2 SYDVKM. This CDR3 has 15 residues. Deletions cut 3 bases from V and 0 bases from J, with 8 bases between. The CDR3 DNA reads as TGTGCCAGCAGTTTCGGGGGAGCGAACACCGGGGAGCTGTTTTTT. This encodes CASSFGGANTGELFF.

This sequence joins TRBV5-6 and TRBJ2-5; D possibly matches TRBD1 or TRBD2 (6 bases each). Germline lookup yields CDR1 SGHDT and CDR2 YYEEEE. Trimming pared 4 bases from V and 5 bases from J, leaving 18 bases between. The CDR3 sequence is 15 residues long. DNA of the CDR3: TGTGCCAGCAGCGGTGGTCCTCCGGGGGCTGAGACCCAGTACTTC. Protein sequence: CASSGGPPGAETQYF.

The chain recombines TRBV13 with TRBJ2-3; the D is unclear. V dropped 1 base and J dropped 5 bases, with 13 bases sitting between them. The CDR3 runs to 15 residues. Germline lookup yields CDR1 PRHDT and CDR2 FYEKMQ (reference sequence). The CDR3 here is CASSLEPGLLDTQYF. CDR3 in DNA: TGTGCCAGCAGCTTAGAGCCGGGCCTATTAGATACGCAGTATTTT. Full variable domain (missing parts from reference TRBV13 and TRBJ2-3): AAGVIQSPRHLIKEKRETATLKCYPIPRHDTVYWYQQGPGQDPQFLISFYEKMQSDKGSIPDRFSAQQFSDYHSELNMSSLELGDSALYFCASSLEPGLLDTQYFGPGTRLTVL.

J is TRBJ2-1 and V is TRBV4-1; D call uncertain. The germline gives CDR1 MGHRA, CDR2 YSYEKL. Trimming removed 4 bases from V and 3 bases from J, with 7 bases in between. The length of the CDR3 is 13 residues. The CDR3 is CASSPRVYNEQFF. In DNA form, the CDR3 reads TGCGCCAGCAGCCCTAGGGTCTACAATGAGCAGTTCTTC.

Worth noting for this clone: In the same sample, other DNA sequences code for this CDR3. This chain uses TRBV6-1 with TRBJ2-3; D might be TRBD2 (5 bases). CDR1 and CDR2 from the germline V gene are MNHNS and SASEGT. The CDR3 spans 13 residues. Deletions cut 4 bases from V and 3 bases from J, with 8 bases between. CDR3 protein: CASSGTGTDTQYF. In nucleotides, the CDR3 is TGTGCCAGCAGTGGGACGGGGACAGATACGCAGTATTTT.

The chain employs TRBV15 and TRBJ2-1; TRBD2 matches 9 bases. The CDR3 loop spans 17 amino acids. CDR1 LNHNV and CDR2 YYDKDF come from the germline V gene (reference sequence). Losses at the gene ends were 5 bases for V and 6 bases for J; bases not matched to a gene: 14. As DNA, the CDR3 is TGTGCCACCAGCGCCCCCCAGTTGGTAGCGGGAGTCAATGAGCAGTTCTTC. Protein: CATSAPQLVAGVNEQFF.

This clone has just one count. The chain uses TRBV6-1 and TRBJ2-7, with TRBD2 as a possible D gene (5 bases). Germline V gives CDR1 MNHNS, CDR2 SASEGT. The CDR3 runs 15 residues. V lost 0 bases and J lost 5, with 14 bases in between. In DNA form, the CDR3 reads TGTGCCAGCAGTGAAGCTAGAGGGATCGTAAACGAGCAGTACTTC. Protein: CASSEARGIVNEQYF.

This clone occurred once. The chain carries TRBV11-2 and TRBJ2-7; TRBD2 matches 8 bases. The junction had 5 bases not matched to a gene; V was cut back by 3 bases and J by 4 bases. Germline V CDR1 and CDR2: SGHAT, FQNNGV. The CDR3 has 14 residues. In DNA, the CDR3 is TGTGCCAGCAGCTTCGAGGCGGGAGGTTACGAGCAGTACTTC. Translating gives CASSFEAGGYEQYF.

This clone was observed once. The chain links TRBV27 to TRBJ2-7; 9 bases are shared with TRBD2. CDR3 length: 14 residues. With 4 bases clipped from V and 6 bases from J, the junction kept 7 bases outside the gene matches. Germline V gives CDR1 MNHEY, CDR2 SMNVEV (reference sequence). This CDR3 is CASSSLAGAGEQYF. For the CDR3, the DNA is TGTGCCAGCAGTTCCTTAGCGGGAGCAGGCGAGCAGTACTTC.

Comment on this clone: Other DNA sequences in this specimen translate into the identical CDR3. V is TRBV7-3 and J is TRBJ2-7; possibly TRBD1 or TRBD2 for D (5 bases each). The CDR3 runs 13 residues. Germline V gives CDR1 SGHTA, CDR2 FQGTGA. Trimming stripped 0 bases from V and 7 bases from J, with 10 bases between. The CDR3 DNA is TGTGCCAGCAGCTTAACAGGGACGGGTGAGCAGTACTTC. This gives the protein CASSLTGTGEQYF.

The genes are TRBV9 and TRBJ1-6; no reliable D call. The CDR3 sequence is 14 residues long. Trimming cost V 1 base and J 7 bases, with 9 bases left between them. In germline, CDR1 is SGDLS, CDR2 YYNGEE. CDR3 residues: CASSVKGGNSPLHF. The DNA for the CDR3 is TGTGCCAGCAGCGTAAAGGGAGGGAATTCACCCCTCCACTTT.

This sequence joins TRBV7-9 and TRBJ2-1, with 8 bases identical to TRBD1. Germline lookup yields CDR1 SEHNR and CDR2 FQNEAQ (reference sequence). V gave up 5 bases and J gave up 5 bases; unmatched junction bases: 8. The CDR3 extends over 15 amino acids. The CDR3: CASSQARTGHNEQFF. The CDR3 bases are TGTGCCAGCAGCCAAGCCCGGACAGGGCACAATGAGCAGTTCTTC.